Below are 31 T cell receptor beta chains sequenced from a single sample in a study of cytomegalovirus exposure and HLA in healthy donors. The PCR ran on 60 Vbeta and 13 Jbeta primers. The table came from immunoSEQ multiplex PCR; TCRdb's copy has only in-frame clones and leaves some out. This sample has over 80,000 clones, with roughly four fifths found just once. Material for sequencing was PBMCs. All receptors come from a man aged 30-40 years in good health and CMV-seropositive.

This chain joins TRBV7-9 and TRBJ1-4; D is ambiguous. With 0 bases removed from V and 6 bases from J, the gap between germline ends came to 5 bases. The CDR3 contains 13 residues. Germline CDR1 is SEHNR and CDR2 is FQNEAQ (reference sequence). In nucleotides, the CDR3 is TGTGCCAGCAGCTTAGCCCCGGATGAAAAACTGTTTTTT. Residues: CASSLAPDEKLFF.

The J gene is TRBJ2-1, the V gene TRBV10-3; 16 nucleotides line up with TRBD2. Per the germline V gene, CDR1 is ENHRY and CDR2 is SYGVKD. Trimming cost V 7 bases and J 7 bases; bases outside gene matches: 10. This CDR3 contains 17 residues. The CDR3 DNA is TGTGCCATCACTCCGGGACTAGCGGGAGGGCCGGGTAATGAGCAGTTCTTC. Its translation is CAITPGLAGGPGNEQFF.

The V and J genes are TRBV14 and TRBJ2-2; 7 bases fit TRBD2. V lost 3 bases, J lost 5 bases, and 6 bases stayed unmatched. The germline CDR1 and CDR2 sequences are SGHDN and FVKESK. The CDR3 contains 15 residues. The CDR3 spells CASSHRLALTGELFF. The DNA of the CDR3 is TGTGCCAGCAGCCATAGACTAGCTCTAACCGGGGAGCTGTTTTTT.

The chain carries TRBV29-1 and TRBJ2-1; D is unclear. The CDR3 is 15 amino acids. Germline V CDR1 and CDR2: SQVTM, ANQGSEA. V dropped 4 bases and J dropped 4 bases, with 17 bases sitting between them. This chain's CDR3 is CSVGGDPPIYNEQFF. The CDR3 DNA reads TGCAGCGTTGGCGGAGACCCTCCTATATACAATGAGCAGTTCTTC.

This clone was counted a few times. The CDR3 protein is CASSSYGTGDRETQYF. The CDR3 DNA reads as TGTGCCAGCAGTTCATACGGGACAGGGGATAGGGAGACCCAGTACTTC. V gene TRBV28 combines with J gene TRBJ2-5; 10 bases match TRBD1. Germline lookup yields CDR1 MDHEN and CDR2 SYDVKM. J gave up 5 bases and V 4 bases, and 10 bases lay outside the gene matches. The length of the CDR3 is 16 residues.

The chain combines TRBV6-6 with TRBJ2-7, with 13 bases that match TRBD2. V shed 4 bases and J 0 bases; nucleotides not matched to a gene: 3. Germline assignment: CDR1 MNHNY and CDR2 SVGAGI (reference sequence). The CDR3 extends over 16 amino acids. CDR3 nucleotide sequence: TGTGCCAGCAGTTCTTGGACTAGCGGGAGCTCCTACGAGCAGTACTTC. Amino acid sequence: CASSSWTSGSSYEQYF.

V is TRBV21-1 and J is TRBJ2-7; the D call of TRBD2 is as the table states it, not checked on the DNA. TRBV21-1 is a pseudogene locus. The CDR3 has 15 amino acids. The CDR3 DNA reads as TGTGCCAGCAGCAAAGATAGCGGGGGTGGCTACGAGCAGTACTTC. Translation: CASSKDSGGGYEQYF.

V and J are TRBV18 and TRBJ1-1, with a possible D match to TRBD1 (5 bases). Germline assignment: CDR1 KGHSH and CDR2 LQKENI. The V end was cut by 3 bases, the J end by 2 bases, with 13 bases between. CDR3 length: 15 residues. CDR3 in amino acids: CASSPKTDFNTEAFF. CDR3 DNA: TGTGCCAGCTCACCTAAGACAGATTTTAACACTGAAGCTTTCTTT.

This clone was detected only once. The chain recombines TRBV29-1 with TRBJ2-7, with TRBD1 matching over 7 bases. CDR1 is SQVTM, CDR2 ANQGSEA, per germline. CDR3 length: 12 residues. With 4 bases clipped from V and 5 bases from J, the junction kept 5 bases outside the gene matches. This CDR3 reads CSVGKGGNEQYF. The CDR3 DNA reads as TGCAGCGTTGGGAAAGGGGGCAACGAGCAGTACTTC.

This clone showed up just a few times. The chain is built from TRBV5-1 and TRBJ1-1; 10 nucleotides line up with TRBD1. Germline loops: CDR1 SGHRS, CDR2 YFSETQ. The CDR3 has 15 amino acids. The V gene end was trimmed by 3 bases and the J gene end by 4 bases; junction bases not matched to a gene: 6. The CDR3 DNA sequence: TGCGCCAGCAGCTGGGGACAGGGGATCGGCACTGAAGCTTTCTTT. Its translation: CASSWGQGIGTEAFF.

The rearrangement uses TRBV7-4 and TRBJ1-6; D unclear. V dropped 5 bases and J dropped 5 bases, with 22 bases sitting between them. The CDR3 covers 18 residues. The germline CDR1 and CDR2 sequences are SGHVT and SQSDAQ. CDR3 DNA: TGTGCCAGCAGCCCCCCGGCGGTATTGGCAGAAAATAATTCACCCCTCCACTTT. It encodes CASSPPAVLAENNSPLHF.

This sequence joins TRBV5-1 and TRBJ2-5; tentatively, D is TRBD2 (7 bases). Trimming cost V 4 bases and J 4 bases, with 17 bases left between them. CDR3 length: 15 residues. Germline V CDR1 and CDR2: SGHRS, YFSETQ. This CDR3 reads CASSNGGRERETQYF. The DNA of the CDR3 is TGCGCCAGCAGCAATGGGGGGCGGGAGCGAGAGACCCAGTACTTC.

The J gene is TRBJ2-2, the V gene TRBV10-3, with D maybe TRBD1 (5 bases). With 3 bases removed from V and 6 bases from J, the gap between germline ends came to 5 bases. Per the germline V gene, CDR1 is ENHRY and CDR2 is SYGVKD. CDR3 length: 12 residues. This CDR3 reads CAISEGAGELFF. The CDR3 bases are TGTGCCATCAGTGAAGGGGCCGGGGAGCTGTTTTTT.

The chain employs TRBV7-8 and TRBJ2-3; 10 bases line up with TRBD2. Germline V gene lookup returns CDR1 SGHVS and CDR2 FQNEAQ. Germline trimming cut 5 bases from V and 0 bases from J; bases unmatched to any gene: 8. This CDR3 has 17 residues. CDR3 protein: CASSPNRLAGSTDTQYF. DNA of the CDR3: TGTGCCAGCAGCCCAAACCGACTAGCGGGTAGCACAGATACGCAGTATTTT. The full variable domain, with the rest looked up from reference TRBV7-8 and TRBJ2-3, is GAGVSQSPRYKVAKRGQDVALRCDPISGHVSLFWYQQALGQGPEFLTYFQNEAQLDKSGLPSDRFFAERPEGSVSTLKIQRTQQEDSAVYLCASSPNRLAGSTDTQYFGPGTRLTVL.

The rearrangement links TRBV7-7 to TRBJ2-1; 15 bases are shared with TRBD2. The CDR3 is 16 residues long. Germline V CDR1 and CDR2: SSHAT, FNYEAQ (reference sequence). The ends lost 1 base at V and 12 bases at J; junction bases unmatched: 7. In DNA, the CDR3 is TGTGCCAGCAGCTTAGGGCCGGGACTAGCGGGAGGTGGGCAGTTCTTC. Translating gives CASSLGPGLAGGGQFF.

There are a few counts of this clone. The rearrangement links TRBV6-5 to TRBJ1-1, with D possibly being TRBD1 (6 bases). With 6 bases removed from V and 6 bases from J, the gap between germline ends came to 14 bases. The CDR3 runs 13 residues. Germline loops: CDR1 MNHEY, CDR2 SVGAGI. The CDR3 loop is CASREQGFAEAFF. The CDR3 coding sequence is TGTGCCAGCAGGGAACAGGGTTTCGCTGAAGCTTTCTTT.

This chain connects TRBV27 to TRBJ2-5, with a weak D call TRBD2 (6 bases). The V and J ends lost 5 bases and 1 base respectively, with 20 bases between them. Germline V gene data show CDR1 as MNHEY and CDR2 as SMNVEV (reference sequence). The CDR3 length is 17 residues. CDR3 in amino acids: CASSPRRSGIRQETQYF. CDR3 DNA sequence: TGTGCCAGCAGTCCCCGCCGTAGCGGAATCCGCCAAGAGACCCAGTACTTC.

V gene TRBV28 combines with J gene TRBJ1-2; 8 bases fit TRBD1. Germline values: CDR1 MDHEN, CDR2 SYDVKM. With 7 bases clipped from V and 8 bases from J, the junction kept 9 bases outside the gene matches. The CDR3 has 13 amino acids. DNA for the CDR3: TGTGCCAGCATTCCTGGACAGGGCTGGGGCTACACCTTC. This codes for CASIPGQGWGYTF.

The chain combines TRBV6-6 with TRBJ1-5; 8 positions agree with TRBD1. The CDR3 sequence is 15 residues long. Germline CDR1 MNHNY, CDR2 SVGAGI (reference sequence). V lost 2 bases to trimming and J lost 4 bases; unmatched junction nucleotides: 4. The DNA for the CDR3 is TGTGCCAGCAGTTACCGGACAGGGAGGAATCAGCCCCAGCATTTT. This translates into CASSYRTGRNQPQHF.

J is TRBJ2-1 and V is TRBV6-6, with D unresolved. Germline assignment: CDR1 MNHNY and CDR2 SVGAGI (reference sequence). The CDR3 has 10 amino acids. Trimming left V 6 bases short and J 7 bases short, with 4 bases between. DNA for the CDR3: TGTGCCAGCAGGGAGAATGAGCAGTTCTTC. Its protein is CASRENEQFF.

V is TRBV7-2 and J is TRBJ1-4; the D gene is possibly TRBD1 (5 bases). The V gene's germline CDR1 is SGHTA and CDR2 FQGNSA. V lost 3 bases and J 0 bases, leaving 14 bases between the germline ends. The CDR3 has 17 amino acids. Here the CDR3 reads CASSFRIRGTTNEKLFF. The CDR3, as DNA: TGTGCCAGCAGCTTCAGGATTAGGGGTACAACTAATGAAAAACTGTTTTTT. The full variable domain, in which reference TRBV7-2 and TRBJ1-4 provide the parts outside the CDR3, is GAGVSQSPSNKVTEKGKDVELRCDPISGHTALYWYRQSLGQGLEFLIYFQGNSAPDKSGLPSDRFSAERTGGSVSTLTIQRTQQEDSAVYLCASSFRIRGTTNEKLFFGSGTQLSVL.

This chain links TRBV6-5 with TRBJ2-5; TRBD2 aligns across 8 bases. Germline V gene sequence: CDR1 MNHEY, CDR2 SVGAGI. Losses at the gene ends were 6 bases for V and 4 bases for J; bases not matched to a gene: 10. The CDR3 has 15 amino acids. In DNA form, the CDR3 reads TGTGCCAGCAGCCGGGGCAGCGGGAGAGGAGAGACCCAGTACTTC. Translated, it gives CASSRGSGRGETQYF.

This clone was seen a handful of times. V and J are TRBV16 and TRBJ2-7; 8 bases agree with TRBD1. The germline V gene encodes CDR1 KGHSY and CDR2 FQNENV. Trimming cost V 6 bases and J 7 bases; bases outside gene matches: 8. There are 13 residues in the CDR3. The CDR3 sequence is CASSPTGVGEQYF. CDR3 nucleotide sequence: TGTGCCAGCAGTCCGACAGGGGTAGGGGAGCAGTACTTC.

In its sample, this clone was seen once. The chain has TRBV5-4 and TRBJ2-6, with TRBD1 identical over 10 bases. V trimming: 3 bases; J trimming: 3 bases; junction bases outside the gene matches: 12. CDR1 and CDR2 from the germline V gene are SGHNT and YYREEE (reference sequence). CDR3 length: 19 residues. The CDR3 coding sequence is TGTGCCAGCAGCTGGGGGGACAGGGGAATTTCAGGTGGGGCCAACGTCCTGACTTTC. Its translation: CASSWGDRGISGGANVLTF.

V usage is TRBV28 and J usage is TRBJ1-4; D may be TRBD1 (6 bases). Trimming removed 10 bases from V and 11 bases from J, with 14 bases in between. Per germline, CDR1 MDHEN and CDR2 SYDVKM. The CDR3 is made up of 11 amino acids. The CDR3 DNA sequence: TGTGCCAACCACAGGGAGGGCAAACTGTTTTTT. It specifies CANHREGKLFF. Full variable domain (outside the CDR3, taken from reference TRBV28 and TRBJ1-4): DVKVTQSSRYLVKRTGEKVFLECVQDMDHENMFWYRQDPGLGLRLIYFSYDVKMKEKGDIPEGYSVSREKKERFSLILESASTNQTSMYLCANHREGKLFFGSGTQLSVL.

J is TRBJ2-1 and V is TRBV5-1; D is perhaps TRBD2 (6 bases). The V end lost 1 base, the J end lost 1 base, and 9 bases lay between the germline ends. The CDR3 loop spans 15 amino acids. In germline, CDR1 is SGHRS, CDR2 YFSETQ. CDR3 coding DNA: TGCGCCAGCAGCTTGAGACTAGATTCCTACAATGAGCAGTTCTTC. This encodes CASSLRLDSYNEQFF. Full variable domain (missing parts from reference TRBV5-1 and TRBJ2-1): KAGVTQTPRYLIKTRGQQVTLSCSPISGHRSVSWYQQTPGQGLQFLFEYFSETQRNKGNFPGRFSGRQFSNSRSEMNVSTLELGDSALYLCASSLRLDSYNEQFFGPGTRLTVL.

This clone occurred once. The chain links TRBV11-2 to TRBJ2-7; a possible D gene is TRBD2 (7 bases). Trimming shortened V by 7 bases and J by 2 bases, and 15 bases separated the two germline ends. Germline-derived CDR1 and CDR2 are SGHAT and FQNNGV. There are 14 residues in the CDR3. In DNA form, the CDR3 reads TGTGCCAGCAACTCGGGGGGCCCTCCCTACGAGCAGTACTTC. Translation gives CASNSGGPPYEQYF. The complete variable domain, with remaining parts taken from reference TRBV11-2 and TRBJ2-7, reads EAGVAQSPRYKIIEKRQSVAFWCNPISGHATLYWYQQILGQGPKLLIQFQNNGVVDDSQLPKDRFSAERLKGVDSTLKIQPAKLEDSAVYLCASNSGGPPYEQYFGPGTRLTVT.

The chain employs TRBV9 and TRBJ1-1; the match to TRBD1 covers 8 bases. V was clipped by 3 bases and J by 0 bases; unmatched bases: 4. Germline V CDR1 and CDR2: SGDLS, YYNGEE. There are 15 residues in the CDR3. The CDR3 sequence is CASSATGAMNTEAFF. The CDR3 coding sequence is TGTGCCAGCAGCGCGACAGGGGCAATGAACACTGAAGCTTTCTTT.

The rearrangement joins TRBV9 to TRBJ1-1; tentative D call: TRBD1 (6 bases). CDR1 is SGDLS, CDR2 YYNGEE, per germline. The length of the CDR3 is 14 residues. Deletions cut 3 bases from V and 3 bases from J, with 12 bases between. DNA of the CDR3: TGTGCCAGCAGCGGCAATTACAGGGACACTGAAGCTTTCTTT. Protein sequence: CASSGNYRDTEAFF.

This rearrangement joins TRBV6-5 to TRBJ2-7; 9 bases are shared with TRBD1. V lost 7 bases and J lost 4; bases outside the gene matches: 5. CDR3 size: 13 residues. CDR1 is MNHEY, CDR2 SVGAGI, per germline. CDR3: CASNNRGRYEQYF. For the CDR3, the DNA is TGTGCCAGCAATAACAGGGGGCGGTACGAGCAGTACTTC.

The chain recombines TRBV28 with TRBJ2-7, with 13 bases lining up with TRBD2. The CDR3 sequence is 17 residues long. Germline V gene data show CDR1 as MDHEN and CDR2 as SYDVKM. The ends lost 1 base at V and 3 bases at J; junction bases unmatched: 6. The CDR3 sequence is CASSLFSLAGGNYEQYF. The CDR3 DNA reads TGTGCCAGCAGTTTATTCTCACTAGCGGGAGGGAACTACGAGCAGTACTTC.